This note documents a single TCR beta chain sequence. Per the study methods: Amplified reference gene primers provided the basis for estimating nucleated cell counts. Method: immunoSEQ multiplex PCR; TCRdb's copy keeps in-frame clones and lacks some. The V and J calls and the clone size are those of that table, but D and trimming were determined from the DNA. The data show roughly 130,000 clones, with roughly 77% seen just once and roughly 4.9% held by the top ten. The sample belongs to a study of blood T cell repertoires in COVID-19. A Seattle source enrolled patients during active infection and followed them longitudinally. This CDR3 spans 16 amino acids. Germline CDR1 LGHNA, CDR2 YNFKEQ. Trimming took 1 base from V and 0 from J; bases not matched to a gene: 3.

Input material: peripheral blood. The receptor was isolated from a woman between 70 and 85 years old with COVID-19, enrolled during active disease. V usage is TRBV4-2 and J usage is TRBJ1-5, with 7 bases aligning to TRBD1. The CDR3 nucleotides read TGTGCCAGCAGCCAAGCCGGGGACAGTAGCAATCAGCCCCAGCATTTT. Translation gives CASSQAGDSSNQPQHF.